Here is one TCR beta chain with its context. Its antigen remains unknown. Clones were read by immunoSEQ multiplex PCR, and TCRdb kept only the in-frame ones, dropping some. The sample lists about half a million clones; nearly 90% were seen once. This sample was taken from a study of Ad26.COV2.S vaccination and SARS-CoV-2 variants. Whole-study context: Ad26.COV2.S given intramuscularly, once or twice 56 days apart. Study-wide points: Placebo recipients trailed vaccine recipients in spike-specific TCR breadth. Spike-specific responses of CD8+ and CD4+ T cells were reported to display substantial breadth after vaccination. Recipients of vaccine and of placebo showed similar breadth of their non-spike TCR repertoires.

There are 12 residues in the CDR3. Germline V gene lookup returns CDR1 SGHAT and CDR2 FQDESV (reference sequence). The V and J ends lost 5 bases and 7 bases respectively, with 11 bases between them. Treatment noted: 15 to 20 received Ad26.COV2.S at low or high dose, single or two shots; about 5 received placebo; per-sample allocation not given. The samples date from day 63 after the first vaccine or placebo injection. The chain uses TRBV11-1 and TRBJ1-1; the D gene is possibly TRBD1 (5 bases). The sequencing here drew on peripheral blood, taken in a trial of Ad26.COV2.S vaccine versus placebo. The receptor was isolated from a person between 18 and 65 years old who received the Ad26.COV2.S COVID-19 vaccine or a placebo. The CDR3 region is CASSPTGGEAFF. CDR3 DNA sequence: TGTGCCAGCAGCCCAACGGGGGGTGAAGCTTTCTTT. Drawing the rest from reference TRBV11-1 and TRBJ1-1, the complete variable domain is EAEVAQSPRYKITEKSQAVAFWCDPISGHATLYWYRQILGQGPELLVQFQDESVVDDSQLPKDRFSAERLKGVDSTLKIQPAELGDSAMYLCASSPTGGEAFFGQGTRLTVV.